This T cell receptor beta chain was sequenced in a study of T cells generated in artificial thymic organoids (dated by TCRdb to 2017 to 2019). With regard to the full study: The TCR alpha and beta CDR3 repertoires of CD8 single positive T cells derived from in vitro artificial thymic organoids were compared with those of thymic and peripheral blood naive CD8 T cells. Displayed repertoire sequencing data were described as representative of three independent experiments.

This clonotype was counted between two and nine times. Its antigen has not been determined. Base quality data are lacking; no much larger clone is found one base away. Its CDR3 holds 16 amino acids, cysteine through phenylalanine. The CDR3 DNA has 48 bases and is translated from base 1. The germline V gene gives CDR1 as SGHVS and CDR2 as FNYEAQ. V gives up 4 bases and J gives up 0 bases, and the segment between their germline ends measures 13 bases. To build the artificial thymic organoids, human HSPCs were aggregated with MS5 murine stromal cells that had been transduced with human DLL1, and the aggregates were cultured at an air-liquid interface. The cells used to seed the organoids were FACS-purified CD34+CD3- hematopoietic stem and progenitor cells from which residual T cells had been depleted. Serum-free RB27 medium, consisting of RPMI 1640 supplemented with B27, FLT3L, IL-7 and ascorbic acid, was used for organoid culture. Organoid and thymic CD3+TCRalphabeta+CD8 single positive T cells were FACS sorted before RNA extraction. For each sample, the RNeasy Micro kit was used to purify total RNA from around 40,000 to 200,000 sorted cells, and RNA quality was checked on an Agilent RNA 6000 Nano chip.

Separate semi-nested PCR amplifications were run for the TCRalpha and TCRbeta libraries, using Advantage 2 and reverse primers located in the TRAC or TRBC constant regions. The amount of total RNA used for first-strand cDNA synthesis ranged from roughly 3 to 500 ng. TCR cDNA libraries were generated by 5'-RACE using the SMARTer PCR cDNA Synthesis kit, with a poly-dT primer employed for first-strand synthesis. The semi-nested reverse primers in the constant regions carried 5-nucleotide sample-specific barcodes, and the PCR products were cleaned up with the Zymo DNA Clean and Concentrator-5 kit. Up to ten barcoded samples were pooled, ligated to Illumina adaptors and sequenced as 2 x 150 bp paired-end reads on an Illumina MiSeq. Turning to the authors' computational methods: Demultiplexed reads were aligned with BLAT to a custom library of all human TRAV, TRAJ, TRBV, TRBD and TRBJ combinations from IMGT. The best BLAT hits were picked using pslCDnaFilter (-maxAligns=1, -ignoreIntrons), and custom Perl scripts were used to calculate clonotype frequencies. TCRdb trimmed the raw reads at Q25, called clones with MiXCR and kept productive beta chains. A single entry per CDR3 protein holds the most common genes and DNA from its merged rows. The V and J calls come from TCRdb's annotation, not from the publication. In this sample the table shows 5,400 or so distinct CDR3 sequences, around 25% of which occur a single time. The top ten clonotypes cover around 3.2% of the sample.

Results the study describes overall, beyond this receptor: CD8 single positive T cells derived from organoids showed physiological TCR clonotype diversity comparable to the diversity seen in thymic and blood naive CD8 T cells. No skewed Valpha or Vbeta usage was observed in organoid-derived T cells, a finding that argues against dominance of unconventional lineages or clonal expansions.

The receptor was isolated from a human donor who gave cord blood stem cells for thymic organoid culture, a cardiac surgery patient who gave postnatal thymus, or a blood donor (not recorded which). The sample consisted of naive CD8+ T cells grown in artificial thymic organoids from cord blood stem and progenitor cells. The meaning of the sample's cell subset or site label: CD3+TCRalphabeta+CD8SP T cells; for blood, CD45RO-CCR7+ naive CD8+ T cells. Recombination linked TRBV7-6 to TRBJ1-3, with no D gene named confidently. CDR3 protein: CASSCRVGFSGNTIYF. The nucleotide sequence is TGTGCCAGCAGCTGTCGAGTGGGGTTCTCTGGAAACACCATATATTTT.